These 12 T cell receptor beta chains share one sample of origin, sequenced in a study of CD8+CD57+ T cells in acquired aplastic anemia. The use of genomic DNA as template underpinned the TCR beta VDJ and CDR3 profiling. TCRdb processed the reads anew with MiXCR; each CDR3 protein has one entry. The repertoire consists of 310,000 or so distinct CDR3 sequences, with roughly 59% occurring once and the leading ten covering 1.3%. Before being chosen for sequencing, patients had shown CD8+CD57+ cell expansion by flow cytometry. The sequencing input was sorted CD4+, CD8+, or CD8+CD57+ T cells (not recorded which) from PBMCs. The receptors were sampled from a human donor with aplastic anemia.

This clonotype was seen a few times. The genes are TRBV7-3 and TRBJ2-6; a weak D match, TRBD1 (6 bases). Trimming took off 5 bases at V and 1 base at J, with 15 bases between the two ends. Germline-derived CDR1 and CDR2 are SGHTA and FQGTGA. This CDR3 is 17 amino acids long. The CDR3 DNA follows: TGTGCCAGCAGCCCCAGGGGCGGTGTATCTGGGGCCAACGTCCTGACTTTC. Translating gives CASSPRGGVSGANVLTF.

In its sample, this clonotype was seen once. V is TRBV4-1 and J is TRBJ2-1; 7 bases are shared with TRBD2. The germline gives CDR1 MGHRA, CDR2 YSYEKL. The CDR3 covers 16 residues. The ends lost 0 bases at V and 0 bases at J; junction bases unmatched: 2. CDR3 coding DNA: TGCGCCAGCAGCCAAGAAGCGGGGTTCTCCTACAATGAGCAGTTCTTC. Protein sequence: CASSQEAGFSYNEQFF.

V and J are TRBV29-1 and TRBJ1-2; perhaps TRBD1 as D (5 bases). The germline CDR1 and CDR2 sequences are SQVTM and ANQGSEA. The ends were cut back, 4 bases at V and 0 bases at J, with 15 bases in the middle. The CDR3 has 15 amino acids. DNA for the CDR3: TGCAGCGTTGTGTTAGTGGACATGGCTAACTATGGCTACACCTTC. This gives the protein CSVVLVDMANYGYTF.

A note on this clonotype: The conserved phenylalanine or tryptophan normally closing the CDR3 is absent here, so this likely arose from a read error. No DNA is shown, since the ends of the CDR3 on it are uncertain; the CDR3 is the one TCRdb lists. This rearrangement joins TRBV5-4 to TRBJ2-1; the listed D gene, TRBD1, was not tested against the DNA. Including both end residues, the CDR3 is 11 amino acids long. From germline, CDR1 is SGHNT and CDR2 YYREEE (reference sequence). CDR3 region: CGQQLDRARGV.

As to this clonotype: The junction does not match germline at one end; this may be a read error. The chain joins TRBV12-3 or TRBV12-4 to TRBJ1-1, with D maybe TRBD1 (5 bases). The CDR3 runs to 13 residues. In nucleotides, the CDR3 is TGTGCCAGCAGCTCACGTTACGGGGCGGGTTTCAGATTT. It specifies CASSSRYGAGFRF.

In this sample, this clonotype turned up many times. One end of the junction is discordant with germline, which a read error may explain. The gene calls are TRBV7-2 and TRBJ1-4; 7 bases agree with TRBD1. The CDR3 is 15 residues long. Germline V gene lookup returns CDR1 SGHTA and CDR2 FQGNSA. The chain's CDR3 is CASSLAPGGREKLFF. CDR3 nucleotide sequence: TGTGCCAGCAGCCTAGCCCCAGGGGGGAGAGAAAAACTGTTTTTT.

With respect to this clonotype: At one of its ends the junction is not consistent with the germline gene, which may arise from a read error. V is TRBV7-3 and J is TRBJ1-2; TRBD1 agrees at 12 bases. The CDR3 has 16 amino acids. The germline V gene encodes CDR1 SGHTA and CDR2 FQGTGA. CDR3 bases: TGCGCCAGCAGGGCCGGGACAGGGGGCAGCTACTATGGCTACACCTTC. Translating it yields CASRAGTGGSYYGYTF.

The sample holds many counts of this clonotype. The chain joins TRBV5-1 to TRBJ2-5; D perhaps matches TRBD2 (5 bases). CDR3 length: 15 residues. Germline-derived CDR1 and CDR2 are SGHRS and YFSETQ. Trimming left V 0 bases short and J 7 bases short, with 16 bases between. The CDR3 here is CASSLDNSGAGTQYF. The CDR3 DNA follows: TGCGCCAGCAGCTTGGACAATAGTGGTGCGGGGACCCAGTACTTC.

As concerns this clonotype: A read error is likely, as this CDR3 ends without the conserved phenylalanine or tryptophan. No DNA is shown, since the ends of the CDR3 on it are uncertain; the CDR3 is the one TCRdb lists. This chain connects TRBV7-3 to TRBJ2-5; TRBD1, the D gene given by the table, was not confirmed from the DNA. Germline assignment: CDR1 SGHTA and CDR2 FQGTGA. With termini counted, the CDR3 has 10 amino acids. The CDR3 sequence: CASSPRDEYT.

The rearrangement links TRBV12-3 or TRBV12-4 to TRBJ2-1; D is undetermined. The CDR3 loop spans 11 amino acids. Trimming left V 3 bases short and J 9 bases short, with 6 bases between. CDR3 sequence (DNA): TGTGCCAGCAGTTTTAGAGCTGAGCAGTTCTTC. Translated: CASSFRAEQFF.

This clonotype was observed a handful of times. The rearrangement joins TRBV10-3 to TRBJ1-6; 9 bases match TRBD1. V lost 5 bases, J lost 5 bases, and 4 bases stayed unmatched. Per germline, CDR1 ENHRY and CDR2 SYGVKD. The CDR3 consists of 15 residues. The CDR3 sequence: CAISRQGVDNSPLHF. For the CDR3, the DNA is TGTGCCATCAGTCGACAGGGGGTTGATAATTCACCCCTCCACTTT.

The chain is built from TRBV7-2 and TRBJ1-6, with a possible D match to TRBD1 (6 bases). The CDR3 has 14 amino acids. Deletions cut 1 base from V and 14 bases from J, with 15 bases between. Germline V gives CDR1 SGHTA, CDR2 FQGNSA. In DNA, the CDR3 is TGTGCCAGCAGCTTAGGCGGGGGGCTGTCATCCCTCCACTTT. This codes for CASSLGGGLSSLHF.